The 16 T cell receptor beta chains in this list originate from one sample, sequenced in a study of shared T cell receptors in the human thymus. TCRdb keeps only in-frame clones here, not all; method: immunoSEQ multiplex PCR. Of about 380,000 clones listed, roughly 94% were seen once; the top ten hold approximately 0.02%. Source material: thymocytes. These receptor sequences come from a human donor.

This rearrangement joins TRBV15 to TRBJ2-7; 9 bases fit TRBD1. The CDR3 is 16 residues long. V was clipped by 8 bases and J by 3 bases; unmatched bases: 14. Germline assignment: CDR1 LNHNV and CDR2 YYDKDF (reference sequence). The DNA of the CDR3 is TGTGCCACCCGTTCCGAGACAGGGGGGAAGGACTACGAGCAGTACTTC. Translating it yields CATRSETGGKDYEQYF.

The chain is built from TRBV19 and TRBJ1-5; D gene uncertain. The CDR3 covers 15 residues. Trimming took 1 base from V and 1 from J, leaving 8 bases between them. Germline V gives CDR1 LNHDA, CDR2 SQIVND (reference sequence). The CDR3 nucleotides read TGTGCCAGTAGTATAGCCGGGGAGAGCAATCAGCCCCAGCATTTT. As protein: CASSIAGESNQPQHF. The whole variable domain, filled in from reference TRBV19 and TRBJ1-5, reads DGGITQSPKYLFRKEGQNVTLSCEQNLNHDAMYWYRQDPGQGLRLIYYSQIVNDFQKGDIAEGYSVSREKKESFPLTVTSAQKNPTAFYLCASSIAGESNQPQHFGDGTRLSIL.

This chain links TRBV4-3 with TRBJ2-2; possibly TRBD2 for D (5 bases). The germline V gene encodes CDR1 LGHNA and CDR2 YSLEER. V shed 0 bases and J shed 6 bases, with 14 bases lying between them. The CDR3 is 16 residues long. CDR3 in DNA: TGCGCCAGCAGCCAAGATATGAGGGCTAGCCCCGGGGAGCTGTTTTTT. As protein: CASSQDMRASPGELFF.

CDR3 protein: CAISEQAEGLSYEQYF. For the CDR3, the DNA is TGTGCCATCAGTGAGCAGGCGGAGGGCCTCTCCTACGAGCAGTACTTC. J is TRBJ2-7 and V is TRBV10-3; TRBD2 might be the D (6 bases). Trimming removed 2 bases at V and 0 bases at J, with 14 bases between. This CDR3 contains 16 residues. Per the germline V gene, CDR1 is ENHRY and CDR2 is SYGVKD.

V is TRBV5-4 and J is TRBJ2-4; 8 nucleotides align to TRBD2. Losses at the gene ends were 4 bases for V and 2 bases for J; bases not matched to a gene: 8. The CDR3 spans 16 residues. Germline loops: CDR1 SGHNT, CDR2 YYREEE (reference sequence). The CDR3 is CASSLQRERSKNIQYF. In DNA, the CDR3 is TGTGCCAGCAGCCTGCAGCGGGAGAGGTCCAAAAACATTCAGTACTTC.

This rearrangement joins TRBV5-6 to TRBJ1-3, with 8 nucleotides matching TRBD1. Germline V gene lookup returns CDR1 SGHDT and CDR2 YYEEEE. The CDR3 covers 18 residues. With 5 bases clipped from V and 0 bases from J, the junction kept 13 bases outside the gene matches. The CDR3 here is CASRFATGAFPSGNTIYF. DNA for the CDR3: TGTGCCAGCAGATTCGCGACAGGGGCTTTCCCCTCTGGAAACACCATATATTTT.

CDR3 sequence reads: CASSYEGLGTGELFF. The DNA for the CDR3 is TGTGCCAGCAGTTACGAGGGGCTGGGGACCGGGGAGCTGTTTTTT. V is TRBV6-5 and J is TRBJ2-2; perhaps D is TRBD1 or TRBD2 (5 bases each). Germline CDR1 is MNHEY and CDR2 is SVGAGI. The CDR3 consists of 15 residues. V lost 2 bases and J 5 bases, leaving 12 bases between the germline ends.

This chain connects TRBV11-1 to TRBJ1-2; TRBD1 might be the D (5 bases). Trimming took off 2 bases at V and 6 bases at J, with 19 bases between the two ends. The CDR3 is 16 residues long. Per germline, CDR1 SGHAT and CDR2 FQDESV (reference sequence). The DNA for the CDR3 is TGTGCCAGCAGCTTACAAGGGTTGGAGGGGAGTCATGGCTACACCTTC. Translation gives CASSLQGLEGSHGYTF.

This chain uses TRBV6-5 with TRBJ2-7, with no clear D. Germline loops: CDR1 MNHEY, CDR2 SVGAGI. The CDR3 length is 14 residues. Trimming removed 0 bases at V and 0 bases at J, with 6 bases between. The CDR3 loop is CASSYSRNSYEQYF. CDR3 nucleotide sequence: TGTGCCAGCAGTTACTCTAGGAACTCCTACGAGCAGTACTTC.

This CDR3 is CASSPGQGPSNEQFF. The CDR3 nucleotides are TGTGCCAGCAGCCCCGGACAGGGCCCATCTAATGAGCAGTTCTTC. The V call is TRBV6-5, the J call TRBJ2-1, with 8 bases lining up with TRBD1. The CDR3 extends over 15 amino acids. V was pared by 6 bases and J by 7 bases, with 11 bases of the junction left unmatched. The germline CDR1 and CDR2 sequences are MNHEY and SVGAGI.

This chain joins TRBV27 and TRBJ2-1, with D possibly being TRBD2 (7 bases). The germline V and J ends were trimmed by 10 bases and 0 bases, with 19 bases remaining between them. The CDR3 sequence is 16 residues long. The germline CDR1 and CDR2 sequences are MNHEY and SMNVEV (reference sequence). In DNA, the CDR3 is TGTGCCACCAAGTTTAGGGGGGGGCCCTCCTACAATGAGCAGTTCTTC. Translated: CATKFRGGPSYNEQFF.

V is TRBV2 and J is TRBJ2-5; no clear D. This CDR3 has 13 residues. Per the germline V gene, CDR1 is SNHLY and CDR2 is FYNNEI. V was cut by 2 bases and J by 0 bases, with 4 bases left in between. CDR3 in DNA: TGTGCCAGCAGTGAAATCTACCAAGAGACCCAGTACTTC. This encodes CASSEIYQETQYF.

The J gene is TRBJ2-3, the V gene TRBV5-4, with D tentatively TRBD1 (6 bases). The V end was cut by 3 bases, the J end by 1 base, with 9 bases between. In germline, CDR1 is SGHNT, CDR2 YYREEE (reference sequence). CDR3 length: 14 amino acids. The CDR3 spells CASSSKGGTDTQYF. The CDR3 nucleotides read TGTGCCAGCAGCTCGAAGGGGGGCACAGATACGCAGTATTTT.

The chain uses TRBV5-6 and TRBJ1-1; D perhaps matches TRBD1 (5 bases). Germline values: CDR1 SGHDT, CDR2 YYEEEE. V lost 4 bases and J lost 0, with 19 bases in between. CDR3 length equals 17 residues. In DNA form, the CDR3 reads TGTGCCAGCAGCGATGATCCGGGGGACCCCATGAACACTGAAGCTTTCTTT. Amino acid sequence: CASSDDPGDPMNTEAFF.

The chain links TRBV28 to TRBJ2-7; 10 positions match TRBD2. This CDR3 is built from 19 residues. V lost 1 base, J lost 2 bases, and 14 bases stayed unmatched. Germline V gives CDR1 MDHEN, CDR2 SYDVKM. The CDR3 nucleotides read TGTGCCAGCAGTTTATCCTCAGTCGGTCGGGGACTAGCGACCTACGAGCAGTACTTC. It specifies CASSLSSVGRGLATYEQYF.

In DNA form, the CDR3 reads TGTGCCAGCAGGGGAAAATTCAGGGAACCTTCTGGGGCCAACGTCCTGACTTTC. This gives the protein CASRGKFREPSGANVLTF. The chain uses TRBV2 and TRBJ2-6; D is perhaps TRBD1 (5 bases). Trimming pared 6 bases from V and 1 base from J, leaving 19 bases between. The V gene's germline CDR1 is SNHLY and CDR2 FYNNEI. The CDR3 has 18 residues.